The TCR beta chain described here comes from a study of vaccination effects on CD4 cells after COVID-19 (dated by TCRdb to between 2021 and 2023). For the wider study: Each participant got two doses of an mRNA SARS-CoV-2 vaccine, either BNT162b2 or mRNA-1273. The study compared SARS-CoV-2 spike-specific CD4+ TCR repertoires before and after mRNA vaccination in COVID-19 convalescent patients and infection-naive vaccine recipients. Altogether, around eleven COVID-19 convalescent patients and a handful of SARS-CoV-2-naive healthy vaccine recipients made up the full study. Cultures from other donors in the study were sequenced using the Oncomine TCR Beta short-read assay on an Illumina iSeq 100.

Summary of the overall study and its limitations: At late post-vaccination timepoints, both infection-induced and vaccine-induced clones showed marked clonal contraction, consistent with waning T cell responses. Among healthy vaccine recipients, nearly all vaccine-induced clones were SARS-CoV-2 mono-reactive, and only 1 of 255 was cross-reactive with common cold coronaviruses. The study was limited by a small number of convalescent patients and lacked early post-infection timepoints.

Receptor libraries were prepared by the immunoSEQ multiplex PCR assay. TCR beta CDR3 sequencing was performed on DNA from the cultured, isolated CD4+ T cells. The paper's processing steps were these. Non-productive TCR sequences were removed and reads were trimmed to the CDR3 region, keeping CDR3s of at least 7 amino acids. The MANAFEST web app was used to identify antigen-specific clonotypes by comparing expansion in peptide wells with expansion in reference cultures. For clones to be considered positive, expansion at FDR<0.05 versus reference and all other wells, an odds ratio above 5, and a frequency above 0.1% in two replicate wells were required. Clonotypes significantly expanded in SARS-CoV-2 spike wells and in at least one common cold coronavirus spike condition were defined as cross-reactive. Using the stringdist R package, CDR3 similarity was measured by Levenshtein distance, and unrooted trees were constructed with ape in R 3.6.1. The immuneACCESS repertoire file appears here via TCRdb, limited to in-frame rearrangements. These files lack a portion of the clones; in checked studies, under half of the deficit traces to unresolved V genes, and the cause of the others is not known. V, J and clone size are those of that table, while D and trimming were read from the DNA. This sample comprises 55,000 to 75,000 clones, approximately 70% of them detected only once. The ten largest clonotypes hold approximately 4.3% of the sample.

This clone was counted a few times. Its antigen remains undetermined. Qualities for individual bases were not recorded, and no much larger clone is one base off. To identify antigen-specific CD4+ T cell clonotypes by their expansion, the ViraFEST assay first stimulated PBMC with viral peptide pools and then applied TCR sequencing. After about 9 days of culture, CD4+ T cells were isolated with the EasySep CD4+ T cell isolation kit. None of the healthy vaccine recipients had a prior SARS-CoV-2 infection, which was confirmed by nucleocapsid antibody tests that came back negative both before and after vaccination. Each well held fewer than 2.5 million PBMC cultured in IMDM containing 5% human AB serum, 8 to 10 IU/ml IL-2 and gentamicin, along with about 9.3 ug/ml peptides. Half of the culture medium was replaced with fresh IL-2-containing medium on days 3 and 7. Each peptide stimulation condition was cultured in triplicate wells unless otherwise noted. PBMC were separated from whole blood using Ficoll-Paque Plus gradient centrifugation and were then either cryopreserved at -140C or used fresh. Overlapping peptide pools spanned the spike proteins of SARS-CoV-2 and the common cold coronaviruses HCoV-NL63, HCoV-OC43 and HCoV-229E. The QIAamp micro DNA kit was used to extract genomic DNA from the cultured CD4+ T cells.

CDR1 SGHRS and CDR2 YFSETQ were looked up in the germline V gene. From cysteine to phenylalanine, the CDR3 is 16 amino acids long. Of the read, only the CDR3 DNA is kept; its 48 bases are in frame from base 1. Cut back by 4 bases and 4 bases, the V and J ends lie 17 bases apart. This sample comprised CD4+ T cells from PBMCs cultured with HCoV-OC43 spike peptides, obtained before COVID-19 vaccination. Interpreted using the paper, the cell subset or site label stands for: HCoV-OC43 spike overlapping peptide pool stimulation. This sequence uses TRBV5-1 and TRBJ2-2, and TRBD1 may be the D gene, going by 6 matching bases. The TCR was taken from a human donor who received a COVID-19 vaccine. CDR3 loop: CASSLLTGFGTGELFF. The nucleotide sequence is given as TGCGCCAGCAGCCTACTTACAGGGTTCGGCACCGGGGAGCTGTTTTTT.